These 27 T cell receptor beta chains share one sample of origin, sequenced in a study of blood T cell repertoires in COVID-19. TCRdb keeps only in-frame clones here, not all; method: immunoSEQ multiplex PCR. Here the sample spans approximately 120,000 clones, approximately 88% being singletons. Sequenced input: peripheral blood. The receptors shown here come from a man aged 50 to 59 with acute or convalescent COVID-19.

In DNA form, the CDR3 reads TGTGCCAGCAGCTCCGCGGGGCAGAGGTCTGAAGCTTTCTTT. This codes for CASSSAGQRSEAFF. The chain carries TRBV5-6 and TRBJ1-1, with D perhaps TRBD1 (5 bases). Germline CDR1 is SGHDT and CDR2 is YYEEEE. This CDR3 comprises 14 residues. The ends were cut back, 3 bases at V and 6 bases at J, with 15 bases in the middle.

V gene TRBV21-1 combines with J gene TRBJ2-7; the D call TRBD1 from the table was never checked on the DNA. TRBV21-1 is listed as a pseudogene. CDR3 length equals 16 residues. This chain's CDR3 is CASSSRRQLRVYEQYF. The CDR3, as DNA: TGTGCCAGCAGCTCACGTCGACAGCTAAGGGTCTACGAGCAGTACTTC.

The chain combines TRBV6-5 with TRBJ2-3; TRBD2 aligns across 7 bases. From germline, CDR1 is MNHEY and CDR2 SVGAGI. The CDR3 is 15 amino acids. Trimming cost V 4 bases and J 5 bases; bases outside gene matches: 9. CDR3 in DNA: TGTGCCAGCAGTTCCCATCTAGCGGAGTTAGATACGCAGTATTTT. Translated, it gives CASSSHLAELDTQYF.

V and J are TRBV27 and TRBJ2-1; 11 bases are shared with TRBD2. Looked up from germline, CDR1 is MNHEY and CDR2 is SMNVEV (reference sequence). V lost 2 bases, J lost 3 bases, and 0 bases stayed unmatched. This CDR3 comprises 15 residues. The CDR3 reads CASSLLAGGYNEQFF. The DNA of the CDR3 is TGTGCCAGCAGTTTACTAGCGGGAGGCTACAATGAGCAGTTCTTC.

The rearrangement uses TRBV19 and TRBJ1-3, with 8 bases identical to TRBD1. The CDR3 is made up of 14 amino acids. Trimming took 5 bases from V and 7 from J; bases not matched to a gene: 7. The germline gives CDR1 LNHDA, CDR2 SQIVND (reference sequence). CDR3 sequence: CASSLTGEWNTIYF. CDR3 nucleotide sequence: TGTGCCAGTAGTTTGACAGGGGAGTGGAACACCATATATTTT.

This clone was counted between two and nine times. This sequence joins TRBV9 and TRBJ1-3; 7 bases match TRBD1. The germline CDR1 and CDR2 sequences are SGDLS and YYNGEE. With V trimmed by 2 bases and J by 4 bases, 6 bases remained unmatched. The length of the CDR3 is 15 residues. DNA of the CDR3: TGTGCCAGCAGCGTCGAGGGGGCGTTCGGAAACACCATATATTTT. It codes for CASSVEGAFGNTIYF.

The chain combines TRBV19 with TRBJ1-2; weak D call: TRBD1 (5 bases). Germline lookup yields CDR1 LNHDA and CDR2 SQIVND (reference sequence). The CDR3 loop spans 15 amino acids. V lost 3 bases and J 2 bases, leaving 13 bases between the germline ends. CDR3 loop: CASSIRAGPNYGYTF. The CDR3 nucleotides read TGTGCCAGTAGTATTCGAGCAGGGCCAAACTATGGCTACACCTTC.

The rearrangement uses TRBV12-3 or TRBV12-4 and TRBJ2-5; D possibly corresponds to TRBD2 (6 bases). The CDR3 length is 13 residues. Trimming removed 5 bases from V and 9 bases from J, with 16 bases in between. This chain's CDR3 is CASSANRWGAQYF. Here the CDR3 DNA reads TGTGCCAGCAGTGCCAACCGGTGGGGGGCCCAGTACTTC.

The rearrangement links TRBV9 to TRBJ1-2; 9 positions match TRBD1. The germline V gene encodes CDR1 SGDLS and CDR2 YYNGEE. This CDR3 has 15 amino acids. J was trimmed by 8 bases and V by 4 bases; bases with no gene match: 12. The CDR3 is CASSSRADRGNGYTF. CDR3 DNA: TGTGCCAGCAGCTCTCGTGCGGACAGGGGAAACGGCTACACCTTC.

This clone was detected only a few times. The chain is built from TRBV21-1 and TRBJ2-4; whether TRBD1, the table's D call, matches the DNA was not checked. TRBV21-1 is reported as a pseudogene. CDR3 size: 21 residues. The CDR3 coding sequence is TGTGCCAGCAGCAAAGGAGAACAGAGACAGGGGACCACTCTAGCCAAAAACATTCAGTACTTC. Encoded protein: CASSKGEQRQGTTLAKNIQYF.

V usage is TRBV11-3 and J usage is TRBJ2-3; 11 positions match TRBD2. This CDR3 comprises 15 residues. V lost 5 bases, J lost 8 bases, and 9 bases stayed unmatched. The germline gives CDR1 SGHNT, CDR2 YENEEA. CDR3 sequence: CASSGGTSGLGTQYF. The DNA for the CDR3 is TGTGCCAGCAGCGGCGGGACTAGCGGCCTAGGTACGCAGTATTTT.

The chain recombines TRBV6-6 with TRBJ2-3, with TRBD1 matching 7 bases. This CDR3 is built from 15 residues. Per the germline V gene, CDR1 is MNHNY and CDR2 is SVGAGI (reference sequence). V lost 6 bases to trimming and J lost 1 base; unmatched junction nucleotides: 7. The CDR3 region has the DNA TGTGCCAGCAGCCCTCGCGACAGGGGCACAGATACGCAGTATTTT. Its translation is CASSPRDRGTDTQYF.

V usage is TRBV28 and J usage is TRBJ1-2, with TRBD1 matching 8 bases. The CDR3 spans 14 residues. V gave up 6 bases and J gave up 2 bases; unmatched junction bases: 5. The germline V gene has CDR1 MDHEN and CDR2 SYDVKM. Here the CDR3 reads CASRSTGVNYGYTF. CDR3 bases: TGTGCCAGCAGATCGACAGGGGTGAACTATGGCTACACCTTC.

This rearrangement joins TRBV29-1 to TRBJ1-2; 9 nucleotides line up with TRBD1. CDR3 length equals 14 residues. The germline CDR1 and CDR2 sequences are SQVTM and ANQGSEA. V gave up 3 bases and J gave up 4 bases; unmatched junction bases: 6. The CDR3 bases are TGCAGCGTTGAGCAGACAGGGGGGGGCTATGGCTACACCTTC. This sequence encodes CSVEQTGGGYGYTF.

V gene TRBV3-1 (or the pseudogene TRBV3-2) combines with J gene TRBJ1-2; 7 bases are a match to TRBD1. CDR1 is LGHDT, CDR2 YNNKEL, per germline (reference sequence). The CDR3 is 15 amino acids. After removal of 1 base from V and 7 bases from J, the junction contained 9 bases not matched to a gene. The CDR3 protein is CASSQGKDRVRGYTF. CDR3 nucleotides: TGTGCCAGCAGCCAAGGAAAAGACAGGGTTCGTGGCTACACCTTC.

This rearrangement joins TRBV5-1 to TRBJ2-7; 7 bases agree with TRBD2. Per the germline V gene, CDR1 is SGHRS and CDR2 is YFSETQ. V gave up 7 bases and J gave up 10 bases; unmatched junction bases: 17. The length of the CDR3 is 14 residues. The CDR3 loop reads CASSPGTDGGSQYF. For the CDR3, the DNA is TGCGCCAGCTCTCCCGGGACGGACGGCGGGAGCCAGTACTTC.

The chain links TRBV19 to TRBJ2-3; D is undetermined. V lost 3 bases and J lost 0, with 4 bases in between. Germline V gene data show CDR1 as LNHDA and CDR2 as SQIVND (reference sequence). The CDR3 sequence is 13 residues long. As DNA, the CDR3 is TGTGCCAGTAGTATCCCTAGCACAGATACGCAGTATTTT. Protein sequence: CASSIPSTDTQYF.

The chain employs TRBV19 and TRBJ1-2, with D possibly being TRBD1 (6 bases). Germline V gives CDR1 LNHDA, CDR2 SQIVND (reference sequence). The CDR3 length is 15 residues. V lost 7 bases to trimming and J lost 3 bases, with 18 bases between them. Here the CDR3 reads CASTTQAGDYYGYTF. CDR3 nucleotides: TGTGCCAGTACCACGCAGGCAGGGGATTACTATGGCTACACCTTC. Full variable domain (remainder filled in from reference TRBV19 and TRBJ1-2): DGGITQSPKYLFRKEGQNVTLSCEQNLNHDAMYWYRQDPGQGLRLIYYSQIVNDFQKGDIAEGYSVSREKKESFPLTVTSAQKNPTAFYLCASTTQAGDYYGYTFGSGTRLTVV.

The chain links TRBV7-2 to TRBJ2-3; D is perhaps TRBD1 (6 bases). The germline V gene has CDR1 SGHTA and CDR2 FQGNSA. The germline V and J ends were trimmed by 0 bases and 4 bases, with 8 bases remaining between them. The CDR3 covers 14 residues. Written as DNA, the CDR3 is TGTGCCAGCAGCTTAGCGGGACAAGCAGATACGCAGTATTTT. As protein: CASSLAGQADTQYF.

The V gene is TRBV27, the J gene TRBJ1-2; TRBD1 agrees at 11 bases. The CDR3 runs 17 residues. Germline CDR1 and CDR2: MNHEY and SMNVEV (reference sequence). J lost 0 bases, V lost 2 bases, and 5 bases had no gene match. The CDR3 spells CASSLRTGGAANYGYTF. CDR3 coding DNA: TGTGCCAGCAGTTTAAGGACAGGGGGCGCAGCTAACTATGGCTACACCTTC.

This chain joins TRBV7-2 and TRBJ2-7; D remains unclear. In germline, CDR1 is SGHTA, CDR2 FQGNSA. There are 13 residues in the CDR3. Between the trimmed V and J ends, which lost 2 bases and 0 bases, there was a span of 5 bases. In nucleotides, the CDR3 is TGTGCCAGCAGCTTACCTCCCTCCTACGAGCAGTACTTC. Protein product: CASSLPPSYEQYF. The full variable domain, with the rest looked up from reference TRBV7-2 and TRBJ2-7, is GAGVSQSPSNKVTEKGKDVELRCDPISGHTALYWYRQSLGQGLEFLIYFQGNSAPDKSGLPSDRFSAERTGGSVSTLTIQRTQQEDSAVYLCASSLPPSYEQYFGPGTRLTVT.

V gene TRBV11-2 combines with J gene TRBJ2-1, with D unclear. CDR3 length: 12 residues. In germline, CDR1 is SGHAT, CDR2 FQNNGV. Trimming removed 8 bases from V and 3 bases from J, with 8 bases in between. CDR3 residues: CASGRSYNEQFF. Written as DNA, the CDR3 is TGTGCCAGCGGCCGGAGCTACAATGAGCAGTTCTTC.

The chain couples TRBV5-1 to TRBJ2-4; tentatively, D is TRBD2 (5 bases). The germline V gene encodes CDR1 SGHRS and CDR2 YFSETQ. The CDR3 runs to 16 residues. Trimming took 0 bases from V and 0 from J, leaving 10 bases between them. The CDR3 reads CASSLGGGLAKNIQYF. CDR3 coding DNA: TGCGCCAGCAGCTTGGGTGGCGGACTAGCCAAAAACATTCAGTACTTC.

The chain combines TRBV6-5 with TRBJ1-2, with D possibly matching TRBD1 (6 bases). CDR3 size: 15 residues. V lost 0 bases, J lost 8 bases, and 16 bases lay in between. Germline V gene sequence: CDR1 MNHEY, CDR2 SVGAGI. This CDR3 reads CASSYSAGARTGYTF. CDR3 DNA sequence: TGTGCCAGCAGTTACTCAGCGGGGGCACGAACGGGCTACACCTTC.

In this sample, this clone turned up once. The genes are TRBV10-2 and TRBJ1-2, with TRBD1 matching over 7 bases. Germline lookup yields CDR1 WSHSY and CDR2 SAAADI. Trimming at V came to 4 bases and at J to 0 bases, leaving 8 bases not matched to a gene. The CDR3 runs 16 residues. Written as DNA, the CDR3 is TGCGCCAGCAGTGGACCAACAGGGGCTCCTAACTATGGCTACACCTTC. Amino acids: CASSGPTGAPNYGYTF.

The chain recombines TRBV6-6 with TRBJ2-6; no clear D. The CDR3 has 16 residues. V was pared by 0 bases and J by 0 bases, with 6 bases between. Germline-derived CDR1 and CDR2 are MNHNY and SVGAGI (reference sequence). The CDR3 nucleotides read TGTGCCAGCAGTTACTCAGCAAACTCTGGGGCCAACGTCCTGACTTTC. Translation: CASSYSANSGANVLTF.

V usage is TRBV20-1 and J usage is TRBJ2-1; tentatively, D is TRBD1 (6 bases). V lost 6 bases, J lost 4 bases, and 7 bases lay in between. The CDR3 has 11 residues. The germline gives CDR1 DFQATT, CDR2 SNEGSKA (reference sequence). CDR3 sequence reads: CSATGYNEQFF. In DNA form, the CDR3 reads TGCAGTGCCACAGGGTACAATGAGCAGTTCTTC.